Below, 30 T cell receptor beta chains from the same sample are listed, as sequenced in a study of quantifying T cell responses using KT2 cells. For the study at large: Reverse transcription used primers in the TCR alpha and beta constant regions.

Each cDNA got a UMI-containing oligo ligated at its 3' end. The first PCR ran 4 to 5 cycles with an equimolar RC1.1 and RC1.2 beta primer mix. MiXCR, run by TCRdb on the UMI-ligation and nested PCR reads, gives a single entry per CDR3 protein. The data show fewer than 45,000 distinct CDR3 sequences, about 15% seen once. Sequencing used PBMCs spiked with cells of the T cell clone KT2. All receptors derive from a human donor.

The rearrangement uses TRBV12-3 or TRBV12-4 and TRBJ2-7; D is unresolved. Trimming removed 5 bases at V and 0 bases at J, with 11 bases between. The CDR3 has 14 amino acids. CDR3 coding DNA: TGTGCCAGCAGTACACCCGGGCCCTCCTACGAGCAGTACTTC. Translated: CASSTPGPSYEQYF.

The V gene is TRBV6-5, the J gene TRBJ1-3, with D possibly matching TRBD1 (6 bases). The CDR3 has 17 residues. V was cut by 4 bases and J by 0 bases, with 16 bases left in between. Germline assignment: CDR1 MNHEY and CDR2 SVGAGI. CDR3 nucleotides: TGTGCCAGCAGTTTTACCGACAGGCCGACCTCTGGAAACACCATATATTTT. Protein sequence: CASSFTDRPTSGNTIYF.

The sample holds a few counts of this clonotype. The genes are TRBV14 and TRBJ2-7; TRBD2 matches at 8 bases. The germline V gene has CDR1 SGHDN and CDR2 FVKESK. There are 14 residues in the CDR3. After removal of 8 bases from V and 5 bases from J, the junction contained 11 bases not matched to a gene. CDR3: CASGISGSGNEQYF. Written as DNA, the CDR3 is TGTGCCAGCGGGATAAGCGGGAGTGGCAACGAGCAGTACTTC.

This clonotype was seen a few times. The CDR3 region has the DNA TGTGCCAGCAGTCGTCAGAGGAACACTGAAGCTTTCTTT. The encoded protein is CASSRQRNTEAFF. The V gene is TRBV28, the J gene TRBJ1-1; unclear D gene. The CDR3 runs 13 residues. Germline loops: CDR1 MDHEN, CDR2 SYDVKM. Trimming took 5 bases from V and 1 from J, leaving 8 bases between them.

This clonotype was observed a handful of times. DNA of the CDR3: TGCAGTGCTAGAAGGGGGGGGGCAAACAATGAGCAGTTCTTC. Amino acid sequence: CSARRGGANNEQFF. This chain connects TRBV20-1 to TRBJ2-1; D might be TRBD2 (7 bases). With 2 bases removed from V and 5 bases from J, the gap between germline ends came to 13 bases. CDR3 length equals 14 residues. Germline CDR1 reads DFQATT; CDR2 reads SNEGSKA (reference sequence).

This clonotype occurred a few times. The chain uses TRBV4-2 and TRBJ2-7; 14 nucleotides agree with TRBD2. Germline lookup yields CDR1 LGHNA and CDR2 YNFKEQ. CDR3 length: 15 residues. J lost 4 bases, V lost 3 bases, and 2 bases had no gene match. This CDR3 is CASSQTSGGGYEQYF. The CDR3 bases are TGTGCCAGCAGCCAGACTAGCGGGGGGGGTTACGAGCAGTACTTC.

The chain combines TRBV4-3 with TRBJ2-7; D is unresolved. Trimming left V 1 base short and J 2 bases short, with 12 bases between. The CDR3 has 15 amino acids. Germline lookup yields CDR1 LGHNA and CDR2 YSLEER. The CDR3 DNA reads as TGCGCCAGCAGCCAAGTGGAAGGTTGGGCCTACGAGCAGTACTTC. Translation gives CASSQVEGWAYEQYF.

The CDR3 protein is CASSSSGAARDEQFF. CDR3 nucleotide sequence: TGTGCCAGCAGCTCATCCGGGGCTGCTCGGGATGAGCAGTTCTTC. The V call is TRBV11-3, the J call TRBJ2-1; D tentatively reads TRBD1 or TRBD2 (5 bases each). The CDR3 is 15 amino acids. Trimming took off 4 bases at V and 8 bases at J, with 18 bases between the two ends. Germline V lookup: CDR1 SGHNT, CDR2 YENEEA.

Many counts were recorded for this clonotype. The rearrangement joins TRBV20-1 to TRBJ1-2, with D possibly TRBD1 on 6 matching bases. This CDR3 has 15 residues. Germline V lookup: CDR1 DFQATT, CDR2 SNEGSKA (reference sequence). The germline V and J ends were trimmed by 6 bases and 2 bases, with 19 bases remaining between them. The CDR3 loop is CSAEMGQGLNYGYTF. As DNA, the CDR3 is TGCAGTGCAGAGATGGGCCAGGGGCTAAACTATGGCTACACCTTC.

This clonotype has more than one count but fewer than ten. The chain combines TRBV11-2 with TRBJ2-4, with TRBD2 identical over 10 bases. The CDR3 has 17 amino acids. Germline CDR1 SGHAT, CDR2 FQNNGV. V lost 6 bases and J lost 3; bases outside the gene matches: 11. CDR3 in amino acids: CASSPGGLAVIKNIQYF. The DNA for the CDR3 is TGTGCCAGCAGTCCTGGAGGACTAGCGGTAATCAAAAACATTCAGTACTTC.

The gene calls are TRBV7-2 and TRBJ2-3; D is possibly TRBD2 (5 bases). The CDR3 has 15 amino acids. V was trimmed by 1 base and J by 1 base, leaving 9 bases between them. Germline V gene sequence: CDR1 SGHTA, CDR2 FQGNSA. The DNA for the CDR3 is TGTGCCAGCAGCTTAGTAGCGATCCGCACAGATACGCAGTATTTT. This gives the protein CASSLVAIRTDTQYF.

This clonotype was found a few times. The DNA for the CDR3 is TGTGCCAGCTCCGGGTGGCAGGCAGGAGCAAACTACGAGCAGTACTTC. It specifies CASSGWQAGANYEQYF. The rearrangement uses TRBV6-1 and TRBJ2-7; D remains ambiguous. CDR1 and CDR2 (germline): MNHNS, SASEGT. This CDR3 is built from 16 residues. Trimming pared 8 bases from V and 3 bases from J, leaving 23 bases between.

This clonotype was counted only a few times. Written as DNA, the CDR3 is TGTGCCAGCAGCCGCGGGACTAGCGGGGGAGGCACCGGGGAGCTGTTTTTT. This translates into CASSRGTSGGGTGELFF. The chain carries TRBV6-5 and TRBJ2-2; TRBD2 aligns across 14 bases. Germline CDR1 is MNHEY and CDR2 is SVGAGI. Trimming cost V 6 bases and J 4 bases; bases outside gene matches: 7. The CDR3 has 17 amino acids.

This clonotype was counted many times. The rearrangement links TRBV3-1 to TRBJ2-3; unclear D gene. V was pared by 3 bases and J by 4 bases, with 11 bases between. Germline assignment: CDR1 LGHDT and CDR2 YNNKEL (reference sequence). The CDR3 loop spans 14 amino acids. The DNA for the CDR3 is TGTGCCAGCAGCCAGGGCCAGCCCCCAGATACGCAGTATTTT. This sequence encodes CASSQGQPPDTQYF.

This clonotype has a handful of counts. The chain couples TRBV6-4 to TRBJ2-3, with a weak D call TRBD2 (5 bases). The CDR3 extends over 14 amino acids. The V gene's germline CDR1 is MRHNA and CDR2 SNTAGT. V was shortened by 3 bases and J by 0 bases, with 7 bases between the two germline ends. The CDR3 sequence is CASSEGGSTDTQYF. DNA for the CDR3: TGTGCCAGCAGTGAGGGCGGGAGCACAGATACGCAGTATTTT.

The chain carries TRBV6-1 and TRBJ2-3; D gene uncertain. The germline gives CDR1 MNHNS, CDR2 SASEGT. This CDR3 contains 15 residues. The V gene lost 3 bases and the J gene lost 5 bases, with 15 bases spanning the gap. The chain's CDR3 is CASSEQPFGVDTQYF. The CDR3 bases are TGTGCCAGCAGTGAGCAGCCTTTTGGTGTAGATACGCAGTATTTT.

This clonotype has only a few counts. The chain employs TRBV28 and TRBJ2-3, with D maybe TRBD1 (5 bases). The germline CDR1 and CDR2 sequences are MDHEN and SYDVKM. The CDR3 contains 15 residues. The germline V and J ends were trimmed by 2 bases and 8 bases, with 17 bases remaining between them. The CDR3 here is CASSLSAPSGSTQYF. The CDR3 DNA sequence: TGTGCCAGCAGTTTAAGTGCCCCCTCAGGGTCTACGCAGTATTTT.

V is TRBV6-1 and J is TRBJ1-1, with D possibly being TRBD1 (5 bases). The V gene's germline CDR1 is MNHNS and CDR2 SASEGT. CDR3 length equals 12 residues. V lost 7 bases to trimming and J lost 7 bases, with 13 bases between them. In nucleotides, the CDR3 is TGTGCCAGCACAAAGGGGCGACTTGAAGCTTTCTTT. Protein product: CASTKGRLEAFF.

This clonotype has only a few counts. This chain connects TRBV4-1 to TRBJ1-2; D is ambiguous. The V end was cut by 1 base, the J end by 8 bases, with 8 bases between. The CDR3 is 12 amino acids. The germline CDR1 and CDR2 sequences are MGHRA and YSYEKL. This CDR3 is CASSQVVGGYTF. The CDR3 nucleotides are TGCGCCAGCAGCCAAGTTGTCGGGGGCTACACCTTC.

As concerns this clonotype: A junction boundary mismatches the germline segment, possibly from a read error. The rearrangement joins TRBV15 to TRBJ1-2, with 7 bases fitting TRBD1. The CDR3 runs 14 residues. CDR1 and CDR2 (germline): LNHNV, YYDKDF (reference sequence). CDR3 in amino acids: CATKTGSGGYGYTF. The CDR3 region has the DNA TGTGCCACTAAGACAGGGAGTGGAGGCTATGGTTACACCTTC.

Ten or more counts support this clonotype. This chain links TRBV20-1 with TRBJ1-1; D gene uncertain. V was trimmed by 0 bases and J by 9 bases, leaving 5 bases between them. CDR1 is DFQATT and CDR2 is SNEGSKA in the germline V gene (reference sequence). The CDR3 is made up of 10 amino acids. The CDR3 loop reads CSARDNKAFF. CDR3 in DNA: TGCAGTGCTAGAGACAATAAAGCTTTCTTT.

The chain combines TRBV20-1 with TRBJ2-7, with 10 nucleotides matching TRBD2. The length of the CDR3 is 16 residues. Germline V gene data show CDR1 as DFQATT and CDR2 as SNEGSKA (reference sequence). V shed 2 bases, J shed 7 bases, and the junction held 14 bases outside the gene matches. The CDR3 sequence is CSARSTSAGGPREQYF. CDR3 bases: TGCAGTGCTAGATCCACTTCAGCGGGAGGGCCGCGGGAGCAGTACTTC.

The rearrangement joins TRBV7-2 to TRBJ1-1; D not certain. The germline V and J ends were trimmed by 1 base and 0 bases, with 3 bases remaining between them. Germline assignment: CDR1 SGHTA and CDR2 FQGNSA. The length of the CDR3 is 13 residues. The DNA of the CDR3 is TGTGCCAGCAGCTTAGGGATGAACACTGAAGCTTTCTTT. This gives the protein CASSLGMNTEAFF.

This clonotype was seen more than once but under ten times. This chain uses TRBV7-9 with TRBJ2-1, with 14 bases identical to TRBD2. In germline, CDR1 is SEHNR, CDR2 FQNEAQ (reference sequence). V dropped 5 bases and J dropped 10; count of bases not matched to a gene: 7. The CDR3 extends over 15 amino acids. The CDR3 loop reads CASSGWGLAGEEQFF. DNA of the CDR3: TGTGCCAGCAGCGGCTGGGGACTAGCGGGGGAGGAGCAGTTCTTC.

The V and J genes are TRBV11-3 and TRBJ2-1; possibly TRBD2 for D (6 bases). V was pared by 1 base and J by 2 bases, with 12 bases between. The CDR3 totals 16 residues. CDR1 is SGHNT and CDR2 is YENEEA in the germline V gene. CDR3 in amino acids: CASSLALAITYNEQFF. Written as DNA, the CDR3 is TGTGCCAGCAGCTTAGCCCTAGCGATTACCTACAATGAGCAGTTCTTC.

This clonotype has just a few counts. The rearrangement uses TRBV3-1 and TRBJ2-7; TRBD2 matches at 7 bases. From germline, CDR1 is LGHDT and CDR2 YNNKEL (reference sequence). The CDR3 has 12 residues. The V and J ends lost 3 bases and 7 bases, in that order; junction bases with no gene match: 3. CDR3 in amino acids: CASSQVRGEQYF. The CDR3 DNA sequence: TGTGCCAGCAGCCAGGTGCGGGGGGAGCAGTACTTC.

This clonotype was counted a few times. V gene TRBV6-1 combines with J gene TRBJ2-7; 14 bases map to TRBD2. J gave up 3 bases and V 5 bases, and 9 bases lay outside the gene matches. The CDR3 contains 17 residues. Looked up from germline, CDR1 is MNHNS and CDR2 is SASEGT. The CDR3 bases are TGTGCCAGCAGTCCTTTCAGGGGGACTAGCGGGAGCTACGAGCAGTACTTC. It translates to CASSPFRGTSGSYEQYF.

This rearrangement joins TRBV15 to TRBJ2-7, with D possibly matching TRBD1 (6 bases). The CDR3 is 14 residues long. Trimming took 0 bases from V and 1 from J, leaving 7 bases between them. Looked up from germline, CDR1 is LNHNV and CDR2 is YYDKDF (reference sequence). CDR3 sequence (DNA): TGTGCCACCAGCAGAGACAGGGGATCCTACGAGCAGTACTTC. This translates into CATSRDRGSYEQYF.

CDR3 residues: CASSLGQHTEAFF. For the CDR3, the DNA is TGTGCCAGCAGCCTCGGTCAGCACACTGAAGCTTTCTTT. The V and J genes are TRBV3-1 and TRBJ1-1; unclear D gene. Trimming removed 4 bases from V and 3 bases from J, with 9 bases in between. Germline CDR1 reads LGHDT; CDR2 reads YNNKEL (reference sequence). CDR3 length: 13 amino acids.

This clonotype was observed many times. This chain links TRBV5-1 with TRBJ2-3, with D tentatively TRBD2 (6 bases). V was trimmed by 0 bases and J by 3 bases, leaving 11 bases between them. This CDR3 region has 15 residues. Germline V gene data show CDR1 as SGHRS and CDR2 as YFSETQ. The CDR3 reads CASSLVLGRTDTQYF. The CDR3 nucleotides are TGCGCCAGCAGCTTGGTGTTAGGGAGGACAGATACGCAGTATTTT. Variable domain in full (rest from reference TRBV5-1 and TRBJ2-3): KAGVTQTPRYLIKTRGQQVTLSCSPISGHRSVSWYQQTPGQGLQFLFEYFSETQRNKGNFPGRFSGRQFSNSRSEMNVSTLELGDSALYLCASSLVLGRTDTQYFGPGTRLTVL.